This T cell receptor (beta chain) was recorded in a study of blood T cell repertoires in COVID-19. Participants spanned ages about 18 to 89 years and resided in 20 to 25 US areas. CDR3 length: 15 residues. V lost 0 bases to trimming and J lost 7 bases; unmatched junction nucleotides: 4. From germline, CDR1 is SGHVS and CDR2 FQNEAQ. Original methodology: Researchers report that nucleated cell counts were estimated from reference gene primer amplification. The repertoire was sequenced with immunoSEQ multiplex PCR; TCRdb's copy has only in-frame clones and lacks some. The DNA was the basis for D and trimming; V, J and clone size are from that table. The sample contains about 160,000 clones, approximately 81% of which appear only once.

The rearrangement joins TRBV7-8 to TRBJ2-7, with TRBD2 matching over 12 bases. Input material: PBMCs or T cells enriched from blood (not recorded which). This TCR was sampled from a woman between 40 and 55 years old with acute COVID-19. The CDR3 loop is CASSLALAGGREQYF. The CDR3, as DNA: TGTGCCAGCAGCTTAGCACTAGCGGGAGGTAGAGAGCAGTACTTC.